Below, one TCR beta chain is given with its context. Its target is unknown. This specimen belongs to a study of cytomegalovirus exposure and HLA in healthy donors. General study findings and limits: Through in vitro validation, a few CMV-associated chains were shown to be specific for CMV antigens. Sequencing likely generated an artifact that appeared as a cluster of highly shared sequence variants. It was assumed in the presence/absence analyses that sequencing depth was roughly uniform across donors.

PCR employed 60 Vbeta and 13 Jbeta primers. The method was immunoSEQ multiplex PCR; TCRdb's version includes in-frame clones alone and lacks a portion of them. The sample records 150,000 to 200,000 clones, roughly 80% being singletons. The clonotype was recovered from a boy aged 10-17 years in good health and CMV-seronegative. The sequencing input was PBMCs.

The CDR3 protein is CASSLLKNTGELFF. In DNA form, the CDR3 reads TGTGCCAGCAGCTTACTAAAAAACACCGGGGAGCTGTTTTTT. This rearrangement joins TRBV11-2 to TRBJ2-2; D gene ambiguous. The CDR3 is made up of 14 amino acids. Germline CDR1 SGHAT, CDR2 FQNNGV. V lost 2 bases and J lost 2, with 6 bases in between.